This TCR beta chain was profiled in a study of diagnostic markers for celiac disease (dated by TCRdb to 2018 to 2021). The data were produced on an Illumina MiSeq. After TCRdb reprocessed the reads, each CDR3 protein sequence was kept as one row, without DNA. For this sample, the table gives 1,500 to 2,500 distinct CDR3 sequences. The biggest ten clones account for 15% to 20% of the sample. The cysteine opens and the phenylalanine closes a CDR3 of 16 amino acids. No DNA was logged. The germline V gene specifies MGHDK as CDR1 and SYGVNS as CDR2. Points on this clonotype: No cognate antigen has been identified for it.

The chain was built from TRBV25-1 and TRBJ2-5; checking the TCRdb D call of TRBD1 is not possible without DNA. The source material was either unsorted cells or a sorted T cell fraction (not recorded which). The TCR comes from a human donor. This table probably holds off-target reads from a library built for another chain. The CDR3 sequence is CASSAAKPQGSETQYF.